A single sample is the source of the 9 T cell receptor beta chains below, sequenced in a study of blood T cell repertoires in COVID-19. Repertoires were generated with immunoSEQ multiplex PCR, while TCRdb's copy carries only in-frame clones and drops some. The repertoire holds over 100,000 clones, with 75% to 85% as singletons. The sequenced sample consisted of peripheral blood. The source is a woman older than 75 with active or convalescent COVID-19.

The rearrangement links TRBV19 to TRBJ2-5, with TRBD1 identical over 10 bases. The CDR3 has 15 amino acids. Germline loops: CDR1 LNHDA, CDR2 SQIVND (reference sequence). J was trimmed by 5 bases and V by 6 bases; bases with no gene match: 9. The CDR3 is CASSLTGGVGETQYF. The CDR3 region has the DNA TGTGCCAGTAGCCTGACAGGGGGCGTTGGGGAGACCCAGTACTTC.

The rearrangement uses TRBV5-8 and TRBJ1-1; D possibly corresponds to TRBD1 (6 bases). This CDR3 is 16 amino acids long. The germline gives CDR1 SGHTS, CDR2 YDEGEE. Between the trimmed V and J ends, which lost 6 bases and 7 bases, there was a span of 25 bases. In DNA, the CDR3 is TGTGCCAGCACCCTTAGGGCAGGGGTTAGGATTAATGAAGCTTTCTTT. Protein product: CASTLRAGVRINEAFF.

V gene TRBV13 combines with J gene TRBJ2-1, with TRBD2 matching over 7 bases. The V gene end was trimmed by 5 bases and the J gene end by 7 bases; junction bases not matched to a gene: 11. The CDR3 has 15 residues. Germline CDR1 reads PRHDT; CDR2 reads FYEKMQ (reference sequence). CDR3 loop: CASSHTGAGVNEQFF. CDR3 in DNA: TGTGCCAGCAGCCATACGGGCGCGGGAGTGAATGAGCAGTTCTTC.

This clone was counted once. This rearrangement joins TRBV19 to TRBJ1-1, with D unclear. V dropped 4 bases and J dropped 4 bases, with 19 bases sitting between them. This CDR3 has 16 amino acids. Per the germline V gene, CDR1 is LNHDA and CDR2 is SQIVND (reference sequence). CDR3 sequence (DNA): TGTGCCAGTAGTACTCCCGGGTTTTTCGGGGTCACTGAAGCTTTCTTT. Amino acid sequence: CASSTPGFFGVTEAFF.

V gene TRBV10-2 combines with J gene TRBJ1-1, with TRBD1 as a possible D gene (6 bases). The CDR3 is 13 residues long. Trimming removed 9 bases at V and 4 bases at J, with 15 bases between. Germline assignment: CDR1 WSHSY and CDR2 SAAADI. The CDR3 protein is CASRQQGPTEAFF. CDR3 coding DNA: TGCGCCAGTCGCCAACAGGGACCCACTGAAGCTTTCTTT.

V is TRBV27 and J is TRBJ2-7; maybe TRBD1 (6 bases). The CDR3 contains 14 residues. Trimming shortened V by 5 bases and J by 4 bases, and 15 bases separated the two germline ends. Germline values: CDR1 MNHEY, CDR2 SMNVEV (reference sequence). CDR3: CASSQLTGGYEQYF. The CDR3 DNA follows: TGTGCCAGCAGTCAATTGACAGGAGGATACGAGCAGTACTTC.

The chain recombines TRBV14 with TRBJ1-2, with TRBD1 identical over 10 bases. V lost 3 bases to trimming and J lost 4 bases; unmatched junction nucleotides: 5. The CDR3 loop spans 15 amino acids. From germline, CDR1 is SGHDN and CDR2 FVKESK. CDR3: CASSHRDRGRYGYTF. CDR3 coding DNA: TGTGCCAGCAGCCACCGGGACAGGGGTCGCTATGGCTACACCTTC. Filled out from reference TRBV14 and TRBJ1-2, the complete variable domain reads EAGVTQFPSHSVIEKGQTVTLRCDPISGHDNLYWYRRVMGKEIKFLLHFVKESKQDESGMPNNRFLAERTGGTYSTLKVQPAELEDSGVYFCASSHRDRGRYGYTFGSGTRLTVV.

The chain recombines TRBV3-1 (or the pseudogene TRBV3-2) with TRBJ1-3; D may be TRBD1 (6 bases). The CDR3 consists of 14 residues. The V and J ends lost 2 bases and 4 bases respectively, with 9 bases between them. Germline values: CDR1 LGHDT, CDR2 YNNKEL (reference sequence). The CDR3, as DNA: TGTGCCAGCAGCCAATCAGGGGTCGGAAACACCATATATTTT. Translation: CASSQSGVGNTIYF.

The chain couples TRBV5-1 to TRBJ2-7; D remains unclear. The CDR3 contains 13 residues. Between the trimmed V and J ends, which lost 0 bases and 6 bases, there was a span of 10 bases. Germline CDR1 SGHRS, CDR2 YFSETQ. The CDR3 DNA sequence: TGCGCCAGCAGCTTGGGTGGAGCGAGCGAGCAGTACTTC. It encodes CASSLGGASEQYF.